This T cell receptor (beta chain) was found in a study of T cell repertoires in cytomegalovirus infection. Study background: Researchers turned to recently identified HLA-C-restricted CMV epitopes as well as well-studied HLA-B-restricted ones. Through public TCR beta signatures, both CMV infection and matching HLA type were indicated. Whole-study results and caveats: Carriers of CMV plus the relevant HLA were identified by cumulative public TCR beta family frequency. HLA-C-restricted CMV clonotypes gave the most frequent clonotype in two of eight donors.

Concerning this clonotype itself: No antigen is known for it.

MiXCR, applied by TCRdb to the reads, yields one record per CDR3 protein. The table shows under 850,000 distinct CDR3 sequences, with roughly 33% occurring only once. Trimming took 0 bases from V and 0 from J, leaving 12 bases between them. The CDR3 has 17 amino acids. The V gene's germline CDR1 is MNHEY and CDR2 SVGEGT. Sequenced material: cultured PBMCs, taken from culture after CMV antigen stimulation. This receptor was taken from a human donor in good health (CMV status not recorded). Some clones in this sample may be carry-over from other donors' samples. V is TRBV6-2 or TRBV6-3 and J is TRBJ2-1, with D unresolved. This CDR3 is CASSYSAPGHSYNEQFF. CDR3 bases: TGTGCCAGCAGTTACTCGGCCCCGGGCCACTCCTACAATGAGCAGTTCTTC.